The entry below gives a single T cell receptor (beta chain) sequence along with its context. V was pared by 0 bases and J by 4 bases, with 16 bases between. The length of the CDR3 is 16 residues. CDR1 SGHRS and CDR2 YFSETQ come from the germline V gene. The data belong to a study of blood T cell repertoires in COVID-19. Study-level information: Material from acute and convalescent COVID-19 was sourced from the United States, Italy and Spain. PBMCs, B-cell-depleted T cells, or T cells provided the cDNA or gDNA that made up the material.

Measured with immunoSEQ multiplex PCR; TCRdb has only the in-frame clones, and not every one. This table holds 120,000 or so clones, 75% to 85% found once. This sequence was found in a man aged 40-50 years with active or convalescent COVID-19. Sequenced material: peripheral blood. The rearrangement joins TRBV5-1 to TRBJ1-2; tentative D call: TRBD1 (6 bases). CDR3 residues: CASSLGDAGDLYGYTF. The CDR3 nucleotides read TGCGCCAGCAGCTTGGGAGATGCAGGGGACCTCTATGGCTACACCTTC.